This T cell receptor beta chain was retrieved from a study of blood T cell repertoires in COVID-19. Per the study methods: Amplification of reference gene primers provided the estimated nucleated cell counts. TCRdb's table, derived via immunoSEQ multiplex PCR, lists solely in-frame clones and lacks some. The V and J calls and clone size are taken from that table; D and trimming were inferred from the DNA. In the table there are fewer than 100,000 clones, 91% of which are singletons. V was clipped by 1 base and J by 1 base, with 20 bases between them. Germline V gene sequence: CDR1 SGHNT, CDR2 YENEEA. The CDR3 is made up of 18 amino acids.

The V gene is TRBV11-3, the J gene TRBJ2-7, with unresolved D. The clonotype originates from a woman aged 45-60 years in a cohort sampled during active COVID-19. Sequences were obtained from peripheral blood. The CDR3 region has the DNA TGTGCCAGCAGCTTAGTCTTAACGATGGTACCGACATCCTACGAGCAGTACTTC. Amino acid sequence: CASSLVLTMVPTSYEQYF. Based on the CDR3 plus reference TRBV11-3 and TRBJ2-7, the full variable domain is EAGVVQSPRYKIIEKKQPVAFWCNPISGHNTLYWYLQNLGQGPELLIRYENEEAVDDSQLPKDRFSAERLKGVDSTLKIQPAELGDSAVYLCASSLVLTMVPTSYEQYFGPGTRLTVT.